This TCR beta chain emerged from a study of blood T cell repertoires in COVID-19. At the level of the study: Researchers got acute and convalescent COVID-19 samples from the United States, Italy and Spain.

Original methodology: Reference gene primer amplification in the assay estimated nucleated cell counts. Clones were sequenced by immunoSEQ multiplex PCR, and TCRdb holds only the in-frame ones, with some missing. The V and J calls and clone size are taken from that table; D and trimming were inferred from the DNA. The sample consists of about 48,000 clones, about nine tenths of them appearing once. Sequencing input: peripheral blood. The TCR comes from an elderly woman with COVID-19, enrolled during active disease.

CDR3 DNA: TGTGCCAGCAGCGGGGGTCATAATTCACCCCTCCACTTT. Its translation: CASSGGHNSPLHF. The V gene is TRBV12-3 or TRBV12-4, the J gene TRBJ1-6; a weak D match, TRBD1 (5 bases). The CDR3 is 13 residues long. The V end was cut by 6 bases, the J end by 5 bases, with 8 bases between.